The 13 T cell receptor beta chains listed next were all sequenced from one sample in a study of T cells after yellow fever vaccination (dated by TCRdb to the late 2010s). To prepare the library, 5' RACE was applied. TCRdb shows the sequencer as Illumina HiSeq 2500. TCRdb cleaned the public reads at Q25 with fastp, built clones with MiXCR and kept in-frame beta chains. Rows with a matching CDR3 protein are joined into one entry that keeps the most common DNA and genes. This sample gives about 73,000 distinct CDR3 sequences in total; over 7.5% of them show up just once. Approximately 42% of the sample comes from the top ten. The sample's treatment or condition label is to be understood as: live attenuated yellow fever vaccine strain. The material sequenced was CD8+ T cells sorted from PBMCs, taken on the day of the yellow fever booster vaccination. These receptors were taken from a man aged 30-40 years who received the YFV17D yellow fever vaccine.

This clonotype was detected a few times. This rearrangement joins TRBV4-3 to TRBJ1-3, with a tentative D call TRBD1 (5 bases). The V end was cut by 2 bases, the J end by 2 bases, with 13 bases between. Germline CDR1 is LGHNA and CDR2 is YSLEER. The CDR3 loop spans 16 amino acids. The CDR3 loop is CASSQSSAGPGNTIYF. The DNA for the CDR3 is TGCGCCAGCAGCCAATCTTCGGCAGGGCCTGGAAACACCATATATTTT.

This clonotype was observed a few times. The chain combines TRBV9 with TRBJ2-3, with D perhaps TRBD1 or TRBD2 (6 bases each). The CDR3 length is 18 residues. Per germline, CDR1 SGDLS and CDR2 YYNGEE. Trimming removed 5 bases at V and 0 bases at J, with 22 bases between. CDR3 in amino acids: CASSEEGGTSSSTDTQYF. The DNA of the CDR3 is TGTGCCAGCAGTGAGGAGGGGGGAACTAGTTCCAGCACAGATACGCAGTATTTT.

This chain uses TRBV29-1 with TRBJ2-3; TRBD2 aligns across 8 bases. Germline trimming cut 6 bases from V and 5 bases from J; bases unmatched to any gene: 7. This CDR3 comprises 13 residues. Germline-derived CDR1 and CDR2 are SQVTM and ANQGSEA. CDR3 protein: CSVKAGDLDTQYF. The CDR3 DNA is TGCAGCGTAAAAGCGGGAGATTTAGATACGCAGTATTTT.

This clonotype was seen only a few times. This chain connects TRBV24-1 to TRBJ2-7, with D maybe TRBD2 (6 bases). The CDR3 length is 14 residues. The germline V and J ends were trimmed by 6 bases and 2 bases, with 13 bases remaining between them. CDR1 and CDR2 (germline): KGHDR, SFDVKD. CDR3 region: CATSHRESTYEQYF. The CDR3 DNA follows: TGTGCCACCAGTCATCGGGAGTCGACCTACGAGCAGTACTTC.

This chain uses TRBV30 with TRBJ2-1; 7 bases line up with TRBD2. Germline V gene data show CDR1 as GTSNPN and CDR2 as SVGIG (reference sequence). V shed 2 bases and J 9 bases; nucleotides not matched to a gene: 4. This CDR3 comprises 12 residues. CDR3 DNA sequence: TGTGCCTGGAGTCTGGGGGAGGGTGAGCAGTTCTTC. Translating it yields CAWSLGEGEQFF.

This clonotype has ten or more counts. The rearrangement joins TRBV6-2 or TRBV6-3 to TRBJ2-7, with 12 bases fitting TRBD2. Trimming at V came to 4 bases and at J to 7 bases, leaving 8 bases not matched to a gene. The CDR3 totals 15 residues. CDR1 and CDR2 (germline): MNHEY, SVGEGT. The CDR3 DNA reads as TGTGCCAGCAGTTCACTAGCGGGAGGAATGGGGGAGCAGTACTTC. Translated, it gives CASSSLAGGMGEQYF.

This sequence joins TRBV7-2 and TRBJ2-1, with D maybe TRBD2 (6 bases). This CDR3 has 17 residues. Between the trimmed V and J ends, which lost 5 bases and 6 bases, there was a span of 23 bases. Germline V gives CDR1 SGHTA, CDR2 FQGNSA. The CDR3 coding sequence is TGTGCCAGCAGCCCCCTTGGCGGGGATCGGATTGGCAATGAGCAGTTCTTC. Amino acid sequence: CASSPLGGDRIGNEQFF.

This clonotype occurred a few times. The chain links TRBV12-3 or TRBV12-4 to TRBJ2-5; D is ambiguous. This CDR3 region has 12 residues. The V gene lost 9 bases and the J gene lost 5 bases, with 13 bases spanning the gap. Written as DNA, the CDR3 is TGTGCCAGTATCGGGCCCGGGGAGACCCAGTACTTC. As protein: CASIGPGETQYF.

The chain uses TRBV6-2 or TRBV6-3 and TRBJ1-5; D unclear. Germline values: CDR1 MNHEY, CDR2 SVGEGT. This CDR3 is built from 15 residues. V lost 2 bases and J 2 bases, leaving 10 bases between the germline ends. CDR3 sequence: CASSYTGLGNQPQHF. CDR3 nucleotide sequence: TGTGCCAGCAGTTACACCGGGCTAGGCAATCAGCCCCAGCATTTT.

This clonotype was recorded at least ten times. The rearrangement links TRBV12-3 or TRBV12-4 to TRBJ2-3; possible D gene TRBD2, 5 bases. The CDR3 runs 11 residues. Trimming cost V 6 bases and J 5 bases, with 6 bases left between them. The CDR3 DNA reads TGTGCCAGCAGCCGGGGAGATACGCAGTATTTT. This gives the protein CASSRGDTQYF.

At least ten counts were recorded for this clonotype. The V gene is TRBV11-2, the J gene TRBJ2-3; D not resolved. The germline gives CDR1 SGHAT, CDR2 FQNNGV. The CDR3 spans 11 residues. V lost 5 bases to trimming and J lost 2 bases, with 2 bases between them. This chain's CDR3 is CASSVTDTQYF. The DNA of the CDR3 is TGTGCCAGCAGCGTCACAGATACGCAGTATTTT.

This clonotype was counted a few times. For the CDR3, the DNA is TGTGCCAGCAGCTTCATGAGCCAAGAGACCCAGTACTTC. Translating gives CASSFMSQETQYF. This chain uses TRBV7-9 with TRBJ2-5; no reliable D call. Germline loops: CDR1 SEHNR, CDR2 FQNEAQ (reference sequence). The CDR3 contains 13 residues. V dropped 3 bases and J dropped 1 base, with 6 bases sitting between them.

This clonotype was observed a handful of times. CDR3 protein: CASSSFARDNQPQHF. The CDR3 DNA follows: TGTGCCAGCAGTTCATTCGCCAGGGACAATCAGCCCCAGCATTTT. This chain uses TRBV28 with TRBJ1-5; perhaps TRBD1 as D (5 bases). CDR1 MDHEN and CDR2 SYDVKM come from the germline V gene. The CDR3 has 15 residues. V lost 4 bases to trimming and J lost 3 bases, with 13 bases between them.